This entry describes one T cell receptor beta chain. Its specificity is not known. This specimen belongs to a study of CD8 T cells in ankylosing spondylitis. The study's findings and limits: About 8 highly homologous variants formed a TCR beta motif that appeared characteristic of ankylosing spondylitis blood. Researchers reportedly found disease-linked clones significantly enriched in matched ankylosing spondylitis synovial fluid. Both synovial fluid and blood in reactive arthritis had previously been reported to carry some motif variants. A CD8+ phenotype characterized the disease-linked clones, which were relatively rare in peripheral blood.

The germline V and J ends were trimmed by 6 bases and 8 bases, with 20 bases remaining between them. Germline CDR1 MNHNS, CDR2 SASEGT. CDR3 size: 15 residues. Molecular-barcoded quantitative 5'-RACE produced these TCR beta libraries. Each CDR3 protein gets one entry after TCRdb re-called the 5' RACE reads with MiXCR. Of around 540,000 distinct CDR3 sequences in the sample, approximately 12% were seen once. The TCR originated in a male donor with ankylosing spondylitis. The genes are TRBV6-1 and TRBJ2-1, with D perhaps TRBD1 (6 bases). What was sequenced was blood, either unsorted or a sorted T cell fraction (not recorded which). The CDR3 reads CASSPRGHRFYEQFF. CDR3 sequence (DNA): TGTGCCAGCAGCCCCAGGGGCCACAGGTTCTATGAGCAGTTCTTC.